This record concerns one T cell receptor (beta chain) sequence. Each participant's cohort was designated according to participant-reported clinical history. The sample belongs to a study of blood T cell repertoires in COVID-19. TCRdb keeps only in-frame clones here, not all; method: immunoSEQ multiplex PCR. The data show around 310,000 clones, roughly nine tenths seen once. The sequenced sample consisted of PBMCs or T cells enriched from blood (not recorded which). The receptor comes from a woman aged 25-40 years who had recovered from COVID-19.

The CDR3 coding sequence is TGCGCCAGCAGCGTGACAGGTCCGGGGAGCAATCAGCCCCAGCATTTT. Translated, it gives CASSVTGPGSNQPQHF. The rearrangement joins TRBV5-1 to TRBJ1-5; tentative D call: TRBD1 (6 bases). Germline CDR1 and CDR2: SGHRS and YFSETQ. With 4 bases removed from V and 1 base from J, the gap between germline ends came to 15 bases. The CDR3 sequence is 16 residues long.